The entry below gives a single T cell receptor (beta chain) sequence along with its context. Using immunoSEQ multiplex PCR, the repertoire was profiled, and TCRdb retains in-frame clones only, with some absent. The profile shows around 50,000 clones, over 85% of them singletons. The sample is drawn from a study of control samples from healthy donors and cancer patients. Material for sequencing was blood. This TCR was sampled from a man aged 25-45 years in good health.

In DNA, the CDR3 is TGCGCCAGCAGCCAAGATGCGTCGGGAGGGAATGAGCAGTTCTTC. This translates into CASSQDASGGNEQFF. The chain joins TRBV4-1 to TRBJ2-1; TRBD2 matches at 8 bases. The CDR3 has 15 amino acids. The germline gives CDR1 MGHRA, CDR2 YSYEKL. V trimming: 0 bases; J trimming: 7 bases; junction bases outside the gene matches: 5.